The T cell receptor (beta chain) under discussion was sequenced for a study of cytomegalovirus exposure and HLA in healthy donors. Study details: An earlier analysis found some 100 million unique TCR beta sequences from approximately 190 million T cells. Broader study findings: Sequencing likely generated an artifact that appeared as a cluster of highly shared sequence variants. Some TCR beta chains (roughly 160 of them) were listed as cytomegalovirus-associated.

Trimming removed 5 bases from V and 0 bases from J, with 16 bases in between. This CDR3 is built from 16 residues. Germline V lookup: CDR1 SGHVS, CDR2 FQNEAQ. Remarks on this clone: Its antigen is not identified.

The PCR ran on 60 Vbeta and 13 Jbeta primers. Repertoires were generated with immunoSEQ multiplex PCR, while TCRdb's copy carries only in-frame clones and drops some. The table includes around 150,000 clones, roughly 76% detected once. The gene calls are TRBV7-8 and TRBJ1-1; a weak D match, TRBD1 (5 bases). Sequenced material: PBMCs. This TCR was recovered from a man aged 18 to 30 in good health and CMV-seronegative. This chain's CDR3 is CASSQKRGRVNTEAFF. CDR3 nucleotide sequence: TGTGCCAGCAGCCAGAAGCGGGGCAGGGTGAACACTGAAGCTTTCTTT. Variable domain in full (rest from reference TRBV7-8 and TRBJ1-1): GAGVSQSPRYKVAKRGQDVALRCDPISGHVSLFWYQQALGQGPEFLTYFQNEAQLDKSGLPSDRFFAERPEGSVSTLKIQRTQQEDSAVYLCASSQKRGRVNTEAFFGQGTRLTVV.